The present TCR beta chain was sequenced within a study of OX40 agonist ivuxolimab in advanced cancers. Findings and limits, study-wide: There were, on average, more expanded clones in CD8+ T cells than in CD4+. CD4+ and CD8+ T cells in blood underwent clonal expansion by week 6 at 0.1 to 3.0 mg/kg. Some of the nonresponding patients also showed low levels of normalized T-cell clonal expansion. The specificity for antigen of the expanded peripheral T cells was not determined.

V shed 11 bases and J 3 bases; nucleotides not matched to a gene: 7. This CDR3 is 13 amino acids long. Germline V lookup: CDR1 LNHDA, CDR2 SQIVND (reference sequence). About this clone: Antigen unknown.

Repertoires were generated with immunoSEQ multiplex PCR, while TCRdb's copy carries only in-frame clones and drops some. In the table there are some 60,000 clones, about 94% of which are singletons. The starting material was CD4+ or CD8+ T cells sorted from blood, obtained in a trial of the OX40 agonist ivuxolimab. The V gene is TRBV19, the J gene TRBJ1-2; 9 bases line up with TRBD1. The sequence was obtained from an adult with an advanced solid tumor such as melanoma, head and neck, liver or kidney cancer. The CDR3 is CAVRTGGHYGYTF. In DNA form, the CDR3 reads TGTGCCGTGCGTACAGGGGGCCACTATGGCTACACCTTC.